The 27 T cell receptor beta chains below were found in one sample sequenced in a study of shared T cell receptors in the human thymus. Data came from immunoSEQ multiplex PCR; TCRdb stores just in-frame clones and leaves some out. The data show about 610,000 clones, with more than 75% seen just once and approximately 0.011% held by the top ten. Separately, the same data were catalogued under a study of human thymus T cells.

The sample taken for sequencing was thymocytes. Source of these receptors: a boy in the first two years of life with a congenital heart defect.

The CDR3 loop is CASSPRAGLAGTDTQYF. CDR3 nucleotide sequence: TGTGCCAGCAGTCCACGCGCCGGACTAGCGGGCACAGATACGCAGTATTTT. The V gene is TRBV28, the J gene TRBJ2-3; 10 nucleotides align to TRBD2. The V gene's germline CDR1 is MDHEN and CDR2 SYDVKM. V lost 5 bases to trimming and J lost 1 base; unmatched junction nucleotides: 9. The CDR3 covers 17 residues.

The chain links TRBV10-1 to TRBJ2-5; 8 bases map to TRBD2. The trim removed 7 bases at V and 5 bases at J, leaving 6 bases unmatched. Germline loops: CDR1 WNHNN, CDR2 SYGVQD (reference sequence). The CDR3 has 13 residues. In DNA form, the CDR3 reads TGCGCCAGCACGGCGGGAGGATGGGAGACCCAGTACTTC. Its protein product is CASTAGGWETQYF.

This rearrangement joins TRBV6-5 to TRBJ2-5; 12 bases line up with TRBD2. The J call may be mistaken, given a closer DNA end match to TRBJ2-7. The CDR3 is 16 residues long. CDR1 and CDR2 (germline): MNHEY, SVGAGI. CDR3 nucleotides: TGTGCCAGCAGTTGCCGGACTAGCGGGAACACCTACGAGCAGTACTTC. It translates to CASSCRTSGNTYEQYF.

V usage is TRBV4-3 and J usage is TRBJ2-1, with 13 bases aligning to TRBD2. The CDR3 loop spans 19 amino acids. From germline, CDR1 is LGHNA and CDR2 YSLEER. V lost 4 bases to trimming and J lost 0 bases; unmatched junction nucleotides: 9. DNA for the CDR3: TGCGCCAGCAGCCCAGGGACTAGCGGGGCGGGGAGCTCCTACAATGAGCAGTTCTTC. Translated, it gives CASSPGTSGAGSSYNEQFF.

The chain joins TRBV4-3 to TRBJ1-2; 10 nucleotides line up with TRBD1. The V segment lost 2 bases and the J segment 5 bases; nucleotides outside the gene matches: 5. From germline, CDR1 is LGHNA and CDR2 YSLEER. This CDR3 has 15 residues. The CDR3 region has the DNA TGCGCCAGCAGCCAAACCGGGACAGGGGCTTATGGCTACACCTTC. This encodes CASSQTGTGAYGYTF.

The gene calls are TRBV9 and TRBJ2-1; 10 bases are shared with TRBD1. The CDR3 totals 13 residues. Trimming removed 3 bases from V and 7 bases from J; junction bases left unmatched: 1. Germline CDR1 is SGDLS and CDR2 is YYNGEE. CDR3 region: CASSGQGANEQFF. CDR3 DNA: TGTGCCAGCAGCGGACAGGGGGCTAATGAGCAGTTCTTC.

This clone was counted a few times. V and J are TRBV19 and TRBJ2-7; TRBD2 might be the D (7 bases). CDR1 and CDR2 (germline): LNHDA, SQIVND (reference sequence). V lost 3 bases to trimming and J lost 4 bases, with 19 bases between them. The length of the CDR3 is 16 residues. CDR3 region: CASSIEAQGRGYEQYF. Here the CDR3 DNA reads TGTGCCAGTAGTATCGAGGCCCAGGGGAGGGGTTACGAGCAGTACTTC.

In this sample, this clone turned up once. The gene calls are TRBV4-1 and TRBJ2-5, with 7 bases identical to TRBD2. The J segment lost 2 bases and the V segment lost 0 bases, leaving 12 bases of the junction unmatched. The CDR3 contains 18 residues. CDR1 is MGHRA and CDR2 is YSYEKL in the germline V gene. The CDR3 here is CASSQDFPARGEQETQYF. The CDR3 coding sequence is TGCGCCAGCAGCCAAGATTTCCCTGCCCGGGGGGAACAAGAGACCCAGTACTTC.

The chain joins TRBV4-1 to TRBJ2-5, with D possibly being TRBD2 (6 bases). Germline V lookup: CDR1 MGHRA, CDR2 YSYEKL. The CDR3 is 16 amino acids. V was shortened by 3 bases and J by 4 bases, with 18 bases between the two germline ends. CDR3 nucleotides: TGCGCCAGCAGCCACGTGGGAGGAACGAGAGGAGAGACCCAGTACTTC. It yields the protein CASSHVGGTRGETQYF.

The genes are TRBV28 and TRBJ2-7, with D uncertain. The CDR3 has 14 residues. Trimming took 1 base from V and 6 from J, leaving 13 bases between them. Germline CDR1 is MDHEN and CDR2 is SYDVKM. The CDR3 is CASSLLAPNPEQYF. In DNA form, the CDR3 reads TGTGCCAGCAGTTTATTGGCCCCAAATCCCGAGCAGTACTTC.

The chain has TRBV27 and TRBJ2-3, with no clear D. CDR3 length: 16 amino acids. V was trimmed by 6 bases and J by 1 base, leaving 17 bases between them. Germline-derived CDR1 and CDR2 are MNHEY and SMNVEV (reference sequence). Here the CDR3 reads CASSPRLRRGTDTQYF. DNA for the CDR3: TGTGCCAGCAGCCCCCGACTCCGCCGGGGCACAGATACGCAGTATTTT.

The chain is built from TRBV30 and TRBJ2-3; D call uncertain. Trimming took off 3 bases at V and 0 bases at J, with 10 bases between the two ends. The V gene's germline CDR1 is GTSNPN and CDR2 SVGIG (reference sequence). CDR3 size: 14 residues. The DNA for the CDR3 is TGTGCCTGGAGGGGTGGAGTGAGCACAGATACGCAGTATTTT. Residues: CAWRGGVSTDTQYF.

CDR3 nucleotide sequence: TGTGCCAGCAGTCCATATGGTTCGACAGATAACACTGAAGCTTTCTTT. Amino acid sequence: CASSPYGSTDNTEAFF. The chain is built from TRBV27 and TRBJ1-1; TRBD1 is a possible D gene (5 bases). Germline CDR1 is MNHEY and CDR2 is SMNVEV (reference sequence). Between the trimmed V and J ends, which lost 5 bases and 2 bases, there was a span of 18 bases. CDR3 size: 16 residues.

The rearrangement links TRBV29-1 to TRBJ2-6; the D is unclear. Per the germline V gene, CDR1 is SQVTM and CDR2 is ANQGSEA. This CDR3 spans 16 amino acids. Trimming shortened V by 1 base and J by 0 bases, and 10 bases separated the two germline ends. The CDR3 is CSVEGATGSGANVLTF. The DNA of the CDR3 is TGCAGCGTTGAAGGGGCCACCGGCTCTGGGGCCAACGTCCTGACTTTC.

The chain has TRBV1 and TRBJ2-1; TRBD1 is the table's D call and was not checked against the DNA. TRBV1 is noted as a pseudogene. The CDR3 length is 18 residues. The CDR3 DNA reads as TGCACCAGCAGCGCACCAGATCCCTGGACAGGTAAGTTGAATGAGCAGTTCTTC. This translates into CTSSAPDPWTGKLNEQFF.

V usage is TRBV7-2 and J usage is TRBJ2-3; TRBD1 matches at 9 bases. The V and J ends lost 5 bases and 1 base, in that order; junction bases with no gene match: 4. CDR1 is SGHTA and CDR2 is FQGNSA in the germline V gene. The CDR3 has 15 residues. CDR3 sequence (DNA): TGTGCCAGCAGCCTGACAGGGGGAGGCACAGATACGCAGTATTTT. It yields the protein CASSLTGGGTDTQYF.

This chain connects TRBV2 to TRBJ2-1; 8 nucleotides line up with TRBD2. Germline V gene lookup returns CDR1 SNHLY and CDR2 FYNNEI. V shed 7 bases and J 9 bases; nucleotides not matched to a gene: 11. This CDR3 contains 14 residues. The DNA of the CDR3 is TGTGCCAGCACTGAGGTAGCGGGGTGCGTTGAGCAGTTCTTC. Protein: CASTEVAGCVEQFF.

The chain recombines TRBV5-6 with TRBJ2-7; unclear D gene. Trimming stripped 0 bases from V and 0 bases from J, with 10 bases between. Germline-derived CDR1 and CDR2 are SGHDT and YYEEEE. CDR3 size: 15 residues. CDR3: CASSLESSVSYEQYF. In nucleotides, the CDR3 is TGTGCCAGCAGCTTGGAAAGCTCCGTCTCCTACGAGCAGTACTTC. The full variable domain, its missing parts supplied by reference TRBV5-6 and TRBJ2-7, is DAGVTQSPTHLIKTRGQQVTLRCSPKSGHDTVSWYQQALGQGPQFIFQYYEEEERQRGNFPDRFSGHQFPNYSSELNVNALLLGDSALYLCASSLESSVSYEQYFGPGTRLTVT.

The chain has TRBV5-6 and TRBJ1-1; 9 nucleotides match TRBD1. V trimming: 2 bases; J trimming: 5 bases; junction bases outside the gene matches: 4. The CDR3 length is 14 residues. Germline CDR1 is SGHDT and CDR2 is YYEEEE. The CDR3 DNA is TGTGCCAGCAGCTTCGACAGGGGGTGGACTGAAGCTTTCTTT. It specifies CASSFDRGWTEAFF.

The chain uses TRBV2 and TRBJ2-1; TRBD2 agrees at 8 bases. J was trimmed by 2 bases and V by 7 bases; bases with no gene match: 19. The CDR3 has 19 residues. CDR1 and CDR2 (germline): SNHLY, FYNNEI. CDR3 DNA sequence: TGTGCCAGCACCCCTAGGGTAAGCGGGAGAAGGTTGCCCTACAATGAGCAGTTCTTC. Its translation: CASTPRVSGRRLPYNEQFF.

The chain has TRBV2 and TRBJ2-5, with 11 bases that match TRBD1. There are 14 residues in the CDR3. Per the germline V gene, CDR1 is SNHLY and CDR2 is FYNNEI. V shed 6 bases and J 6 bases; nucleotides not matched to a gene: 6. CDR3 protein: CASRAGQGVKTQYF. CDR3 in DNA: TGTGCCAGCAGGGCGGGACAGGGGGTAAAGACCCAGTACTTC.

This clone is a singleton in its sample. The gene calls are TRBV25-1 and TRBJ2-5, with 10 bases identical to TRBD2. CDR1 MGHDK and CDR2 SYGVNS come from the germline V gene. The V gene end was trimmed by 3 bases and the J gene end by 4 bases; junction bases not matched to a gene: 11. This CDR3 contains 17 residues. The CDR3 protein is CASSDWASGRRRETQYF. The DNA for the CDR3 is TGTGCCAGCAGTGATTGGGCTAGCGGGAGAAGGCGAGAGACCCAGTACTTC.

The chain joins TRBV6-1 to TRBJ2-7; TRBD1 aligns across 8 bases. J was trimmed by 4 bases and V by 0 bases; bases with no gene match: 11. There are 17 residues in the CDR3. Germline V gene data show CDR1 as MNHNS and CDR2 as SASEGT. CDR3 residues: CASSEAWGQEFLYEQYF. CDR3 sequence (DNA): TGTGCCAGCAGTGAAGCCTGGGGACAGGAGTTCCTATACGAGCAGTACTTC.

The V call is TRBV4-3, the J call TRBJ2-2, with a weak D call TRBD1 (5 bases). This CDR3 region has 17 residues. The V and J ends lost 0 bases and 4 bases respectively, with 15 bases between them. Germline CDR1 and CDR2: LGHNA and YSLEER. CDR3 DNA sequence: TGCGCCAGCAGCCAAGATCAGGCAGGACAAGGCACCGGGGAGCTGTTTTTT. Protein product: CASSQDQAGQGTGELFF.

The chain has TRBV21-1 and TRBJ1-5; TRBD1, the table's D call, was not compared with the DNA. TRBV21-1 is a pseudogene locus. This CDR3 region has 17 residues. CDR3 region: CASSNWGTGRSNQPQHF. CDR3 bases: TGTGCCAGCAGCAATTGGGGAACAGGGCGTAGCAATCAGCCCCAGCATTTT.

The chain recombines TRBV14 with TRBJ2-7; no clear D gene. Between the trimmed V and J ends, which lost 7 bases and 6 bases, there was a span of 13 bases. Germline V gives CDR1 SGHDN, CDR2 FVKESK. The CDR3 is 12 residues long. CDR3 sequence: CASTDWRGEQYF. The CDR3 DNA reads TGTGCCAGCACCGACTGGAGAGGCGAGCAGTACTTC.

CDR3 nucleotides: TGTGCCAGTAGTATAGTCGGAGGCCCTCCCCACGAGCAGTACTTC. Residues: CASSIVGGPPHEQYF. The chain recombines TRBV19 with TRBJ2-7, with D tentatively TRBD2 (5 bases). Germline V gene sequence: CDR1 LNHDA, CDR2 SQIVND (reference sequence). This CDR3 spans 15 amino acids. Trimming pared 1 base from V and 5 bases from J, leaving 15 bases between.